One sample yielded the 13 T cell receptor beta chains listed below, sequenced in a study of blood T cell repertoires in COVID-19. TCRdb's copy holds only in-frame clones and misses some; the assay was immunoSEQ multiplex PCR. The sample holds 90,000 to 130,000 clones, around nine tenths seen once. Material for sequencing was peripheral blood. These receptors were obtained from a man aged 35 to 55 with acute or convalescent COVID-19.

This chain links TRBV25-1 with TRBJ1-4; D call uncertain. This CDR3 is built from 13 residues. V was clipped by 7 bases and J by 5 bases, with 11 bases between them. The germline V gene has CDR1 MGHDK and CDR2 SYGVNS. The CDR3 here is CASNRGRNEKLFF. The CDR3 DNA is TGTGCCAGCAACCGGGGAAGGAATGAAAAACTGTTTTTT.

The V gene is TRBV7-2, the J gene TRBJ1-1, with D possibly matching TRBD1 (5 bases). CDR3 length: 15 residues. CDR1 SGHTA and CDR2 FQGNSA come from the germline V gene. V lost 4 bases and J 6 bases, leaving 18 bases between the germline ends. The CDR3 nucleotides are TGTGCCAGCAGCTCATCCCCGGGGACTGGGGCTGAAGCTTTCTTT. Amino acids: CASSSSPGTGAEAFF.

The rearrangement joins TRBV6-1 to TRBJ1-2, with 7 positions matching TRBD1. With V trimmed by 11 bases and J by 4 bases, 13 bases remained unmatched. This CDR3 contains 14 residues. CDR1 is MNHNS and CDR2 is SASEGT in the germline V gene. CDR3 in DNA: TGTGCCGCGGCCCTTTTGACAGGGCTCTATGGCTACACCTTC. It translates to CAAALLTGLYGYTF.

This clone was observed a few times. The chain joins TRBV6-7 to TRBJ1-1; D unclear. TRBV6-7 is an ORF, and what it does is uncertain. The CDR3 has 17 amino acids. V dropped 0 bases and J dropped 3 bases, with 17 bases sitting between them. The DNA of the CDR3 is TGTGCCAGCAGTTACTCCCCGGATACTAAACAAGACACTGAAGCTTTCTTT. This encodes CASSYSPDTKQDTEAFF.

This clone was recorded only once. The chain recombines TRBV14 with TRBJ1-1; 9 bases align to TRBD1. This CDR3 spans 14 amino acids. Losses at the gene ends were 1 base for V and 11 bases for J; bases not matched to a gene: 8. The V gene's germline CDR1 is SGHDN and CDR2 FVKESK. For the CDR3, the DNA is TGTGCCAGCAGCCAAGGGGTCGGGACAGGGAACGCTTTCTTT. Translating it yields CASSQGVGTGNAFF.

The chain uses TRBV5-4 and TRBJ2-7; TRBD2 aligns across 8 bases. V lost 4 bases to trimming and J lost 4 bases; unmatched junction nucleotides: 4. The CDR3 extends over 13 amino acids. The germline CDR1 and CDR2 sequences are SGHNT and YYREEE (reference sequence). CDR3 sequence reads: CASSRGGIYEQYF. The CDR3 DNA reads as TGTGCCAGCAGCCGGGGGGGGATTTACGAGCAGTACTTC. Full variable domain (missing parts from reference TRBV5-4 and TRBJ2-7): ETGVTQSPTHLIKTRGQQVTLRCSSQSGHNTVSWYQQALGQGPQFIFQYYREEENGRGNFPPRFSGLQFPNYSSELNVNALELDDSALYLCASSRGGIYEQYFGPGTRLTVT.

J is TRBJ2-1 and V is TRBV11-3; D unclear. V gave up 0 bases and J gave up 10 bases, with 10 bases separating them. The germline CDR1 and CDR2 sequences are SGHNT and YENEEA. The CDR3 is made up of 13 amino acids. This chain's CDR3 is CASSLDLSLEQFF. The CDR3 nucleotides read TGTGCCAGCAGCTTAGATCTATCGTTGGAGCAGTTCTTC.

The chain recombines TRBV11-2 with TRBJ1-5; D perhaps matches TRBD1 (5 bases). The V gene's germline CDR1 is SGHAT and CDR2 FQNNGV. Trimming stripped 1 base from V and 1 base from J, with 5 bases between. The CDR3 is 14 amino acids. The CDR3 DNA reads as TGTGCCAGCAGCTTAGCAGGGAGCAATCAGCCCCAGCATTTT. This sequence encodes CASSLAGSNQPQHF.

The chain couples TRBV5-4 to TRBJ2-5; 8 bases agree with TRBD1. V lost 5 bases and J lost 5; bases outside the gene matches: 5. Per the germline V gene, CDR1 is SGHNT and CDR2 is YYREEE (reference sequence). This CDR3 region has 13 residues. CDR3 amino acids: CASSLQGAETQYF. The CDR3 nucleotides are TGTGCCAGCAGTTTGCAGGGGGCTGAGACCCAGTACTTC.

This chain connects TRBV11-2 to TRBJ2-2, with TRBD1 matching over 10 bases. From germline, CDR1 is SGHAT and CDR2 FQNNGV. This CDR3 has 15 amino acids. The V gene end was trimmed by 3 bases and the J gene end by 3 bases; junction bases not matched to a gene: 1. The CDR3, as DNA: TGTGCCAGCAGCTTCGGACAGGGGGACACCGGGGAGCTGTTTTTT. Protein product: CASSFGQGDTGELFF.

This clone was counted a single time. CDR3 nucleotides: TGTGCCAGCAGCGTCAGACAGGGAAATGGCTACACCTTC. This gives the protein CASSVRQGNGYTF. The V gene is TRBV9, the J gene TRBJ1-2; 7 bases match TRBD1. The V gene's germline CDR1 is SGDLS and CDR2 YYNGEE. V gave up 2 bases and J gave up 6 bases; unmatched junction bases: 4. This CDR3 is 13 amino acids long.

The rearrangement joins TRBV10-3 to TRBJ1-2; the D gene is possibly TRBD1 (6 bases). The V gene's germline CDR1 is ENHRY and CDR2 SYGVKD. V was pared by 6 bases and J by 0 bases, with 11 bases between. The CDR3 has 14 residues. CDR3 in DNA: TGTGCCATCAGGAACAGGGTAGCTAACTATGGCTACACCTTC. Protein product: CAIRNRVANYGYTF.

The CDR3 DNA follows: TGTGCCAGCACACCGGGTCTATTGGGCAATCAGCCCCAGCATTTT. This sequence encodes CASTPGLLGNQPQHF. V is TRBV7-2 and J is TRBJ1-5, with no clear D. Trimming removed 7 bases from V and 2 bases from J, with 15 bases in between. The CDR3 has 15 residues. CDR1 is SGHTA and CDR2 is FQGNSA in the germline V gene.